This entry lists 10 T cell receptor beta chains sequenced from one sample in a study of blood T cell repertoires in COVID-19 (dated by TCRdb to the early 2020s). Libraries were made using the immunoSEQ multiplex PCR assay. The immuneACCESS repertoire file appears here via TCRdb, limited to in-frame rearrangements. These files lack a portion of the clones; in checked studies, under half of the deficit traces to unresolved V genes, and the cause of the others is not known. This sample holds over 300,000 clones; roughly 88% were observed only once. More than 0.9% of the sample lies in the top ten. The source material was PBMCs or T cells enriched from blood (not recorded which). These receptors came from a woman aged 25 to 39 with acute COVID-19.

As DNA, the CDR3 is TGTGCCAGCAGTGAAGCCCCGGAGACTCTCTATGGCTACACCTTC. This sequence encodes CASSEAPETLYGYTF. The genes are TRBV6-1 and TRBJ1-2; D call uncertain. The CDR3 loop spans 15 amino acids. CDR1 and CDR2 from the germline V gene are MNHNS and SASEGT. Trimming removed 0 bases at V and 4 bases at J, with 12 bases between.

J is TRBJ1-5 and V is TRBV10-2; possibly TRBD1 for D (5 bases). The V gene lost 4 bases and the J gene lost 0 bases, with 16 bases spanning the gap. The CDR3 spans 17 residues. Germline CDR1 and CDR2: WSHSY and SAAADI. The CDR3 here is CASSGTGERNSNQPQHF. CDR3 nucleotides: TGCGCCAGCAGTGGTACAGGTGAAAGAAATAGCAATCAGCCCCAGCATTTT.

The rearrangement links TRBV29-1 to TRBJ2-7; possibly TRBD1 for D (5 bases). The CDR3 has 11 residues. Trimming removed 4 bases at V and 3 bases at J, with 7 bases between. Germline CDR1 SQVTM, CDR2 ANQGSEA. CDR3: CSVGQNYEQYF. CDR3 coding DNA: TGCAGCGTTGGACAGAACTACGAGCAGTACTTC.

This clone was detected a few times. This chain joins TRBV5-1 and TRBJ1-1; 7 nucleotides align to TRBD1. This CDR3 has 15 residues. V gave up 4 bases and J gave up 2 bases; unmatched junction bases: 8. The germline V gene encodes CDR1 SGHRS and CDR2 YFSETQ. CDR3: CASSRQGLSNTEAFF. The CDR3 bases are TGCGCCAGCAGCCGACAGGGACTGTCAAACACTGAAGCTTTCTTT.

This chain uses TRBV27 with TRBJ2-7; tentative D call: TRBD2 (5 bases). Trimming removed 4 bases at V and 2 bases at J, with 12 bases between. The CDR3 sequence is 14 residues long. Per the germline V gene, CDR1 is MNHEY and CDR2 is SMNVEV (reference sequence). CDR3: CASSSRAAPYEQYF. In nucleotides, the CDR3 is TGTGCCAGCAGTTCAAGAGCGGCCCCCTACGAGCAGTACTTC.

This clone has just one count. The rearrangement uses TRBV4-2 and TRBJ2-1, with 8 bases identical to TRBD2. The CDR3 extends over 16 amino acids. Trimming cost V 3 bases and J 2 bases; bases outside gene matches: 6. Germline V CDR1 and CDR2: LGHNA, YNFKEQ. The CDR3 bases are TGTGCCAGCAGCCACCTACTAGCGGAAACCTACAATGAGCAGTTCTTC. Its protein product is CASSHLLAETYNEQFF.

V is TRBV4-2 and J is TRBJ1-1; D gene ambiguous. CDR3 length equals 15 residues. V shed 1 base and J shed 2 bases, with 11 bases lying between them. The germline V gene encodes CDR1 LGHNA and CDR2 YNFKEQ. The CDR3 coding sequence is TGTGCCAGCAGCCAAGCCGGCAGCGGAAACACTGAAGCTTTCTTT. It yields the protein CASSQAGSGNTEAFF.

CDR3 sequence: CATGQGSEKLFF. CDR3 nucleotide sequence: TGTGCCACGGGACAGGGTAGCGAAAAACTGTTTTTT. V is TRBV10-3 and J is TRBJ1-4; 9 positions match TRBD1. CDR3 length: 12 amino acids. V was clipped by 10 bases and J by 8 bases; unmatched bases: 5. Germline CDR1 reads ENHRY; CDR2 reads SYGVKD.

This chain links TRBV29-1 with TRBJ1-1; D may be TRBD1 (5 bases). Deletions cut 1 base from V and 4 bases from J, with 13 bases between. CDR3 length: 14 residues. CDR1 SQVTM and CDR2 ANQGSEA come from the germline V gene. CDR3 amino acids: CSVEVRGGSTEAFF. CDR3 DNA: TGCAGCGTTGAAGTCCGTGGGGGGAGCACTGAAGCTTTCTTT.

The chain has TRBV7-3 and TRBJ2-3, with 13 nucleotides matching TRBD2. Germline V gives CDR1 SGHTA, CDR2 FQGTGA. The CDR3 runs to 18 residues. V shed 5 bases, J shed 0 bases, and the junction held 8 bases outside the gene matches. The CDR3, as DNA: TGTGCCAGCAGCCAGACTAGCGGGGGGCTTGGGAGCACAGATACGCAGTATTTT. Amino acids: CASSQTSGGLGSTDTQYF.